This TCR beta chain was sequenced during a study of identical twins. Study-wide findings and caveats: Interpretation of the results relied on cross-sectional statistical analysis and not on following the same donors. Invariant populations such as MAIT and iNKT cells could partly muddle zero-insertion analyses. Low generation-probability sequences were in excess among twin-shared out-of-frame alpha sequences.

Many counts were recorded for this clonotype. Its target is unknown. TCRdb passed the 5' RACE reads through MiXCR, listing each CDR3 protein once. The sample contains 300,000 to 400,000 distinct CDR3 sequences, about 12% of which appear only once. There are 16 residues in the CDR3. CDR1 and CDR2 (germline): SGHKS, YYEKEE (reference sequence). Trimming at V came to 4 bases and at J to 0 bases, leaving 8 bases not matched to a gene. The sample was also reused in another study, on yellow fever vaccine responses in identical twins.

The sample taken for sequencing was CD8+ T cells sorted from blood. The rearrangement uses TRBV5-5 and TRBJ1-2; 8 bases are shared with TRBD1. The source of this sequence is a woman aged 18 to 35 in good health. DNA of the CDR3: TGTGCCAGCAGCCAAGACAGGGGCCCAACTAACTATGGCTACACCTTC. As protein: CASSQDRGPTNYGYTF.